This T cell receptor (beta chain) appears in the sequencing data of a study of blood T cell repertoires in COVID-19. TCRdb's copy holds only in-frame clones and misses some; the assay was immunoSEQ multiplex PCR. The profile shows roughly 330,000 clones, roughly 85% of them singletons. Germline assignment: CDR1 SGHDT and CDR2 YYEEEE. CDR3 length: 14 residues. V dropped 0 bases and J dropped 6 bases, with 10 bases sitting between them. The rearrangement joins TRBV5-6 to TRBJ1-5; D is uncertain. The sequence derives from a woman aged 30 to 39 who had recovered from COVID-19. Material for sequencing was PBMCs or T cells enriched from blood (not recorded which). The CDR3 spells CASSLAGGLQPQHF. The CDR3, as DNA: TGTGCCAGCAGCTTGGCGGGAGGGCTTCAGCCCCAGCATTTT. The full variable domain, in which reference TRBV5-6 and TRBJ1-5 provide the parts outside the CDR3, is DAGVTQSPTHLIKTRGQQVTLRCSPKSGHDTVSWYQQALGQGPQFIFQYYEEEERQRGNFPDRFSGHQFPNYSSELNVNALLLGDSALYLCASSLAGGLQPQHFGDGTRLSIL.